This T cell receptor (beta chain) was retrieved from a study of T cells in Graves' hyperthyroidism and ophthalmopathy. Study-level information: Peripheral blood was obtained at initial diagnosis, preceding any treatment.

In its sample, this clonotype was seen a few times. Its antigen is as yet unknown. Patients having uncontrolled infection, another autoimmune disease, pregnancy or lactation were not included. TCR beta CDR3 regions were amplified from RNA transcripts. HTBI primers were employed in a first-round RT-PCR of the TCR CDR3. Each CDR3 protein is one row after TCRdb ran MiXCR on the multiplex PCR reads. The sample consists of approximately 610,000 distinct CDR3 sequences, roughly 14% of them appearing once. The study, taken as a whole, reports: Appearing also in blood were most of the thyroid clonotypes expanded above 0.001. Model predictions of ophthalmopathy came a median 6.5 months before onset.

Germline values: CDR1 KGHSH, CDR2 LQKENI. The CDR3 has 16 residues. Trimming pared 3 bases from V and 0 bases from J, leaving 11 bases between. This TCR was sampled from a woman aged 40 to 49 with Graves' ophthalmopathy. The chain recombines TRBV18 with TRBJ2-2; D possibly corresponds to TRBD1 (6 bases). Sequenced: blood. The CDR3 is CASSPQTGSNTGELFF. CDR3 DNA: TGTGCCAGCTCACCTCAGACAGGCTCGAACACCGGGGAGCTGTTTTTT.